Shown below are 11 T cell receptor beta chains from a single sample sequenced in a study of cytomegalovirus exposure and HLA in healthy donors. The study ran its PCR with 60 Vbeta and 13 Jbeta primers. Generated by immunoSEQ multiplex PCR, the TCRdb table keeps only in-frame clones and is missing some. The sample has roughly 120,000 clones; about 70% are singletons. The source material was PBMCs. Source of these receptors: a woman under 40 in good health and CMV-seronegative.

The chain has TRBV27 and TRBJ2-1, with TRBD2 matching 11 bases. The V segment lost 5 bases and the J segment 7 bases; nucleotides outside the gene matches: 10. Looked up from germline, CDR1 is MNHEY and CDR2 is SMNVEV (reference sequence). The CDR3 is made up of 16 amino acids. This CDR3 is CASSEEGTSGNNEQFF. The CDR3 DNA reads TGTGCCAGCAGTGAGGAGGGGACTAGCGGCAATAATGAGCAGTTCTTC.

This sequence joins TRBV4-2 and TRBJ1-6; no clear D. CDR3 length: 18 amino acids. CDR1 and CDR2 (germline): LGHNA, YNFKEQ. Trimming took 1 base from V and 2 from J, leaving 15 bases between them. CDR3 in amino acids: CASSQVAATGTYNSPLHF. The CDR3 DNA follows: TGTGCCAGCAGCCAAGTTGCGGCAACCGGGACCTATAATTCACCCCTCCACTTT.

The chain joins TRBV10-1 to TRBJ2-7, with 8 bases identical to TRBD1. Germline CDR1 WNHNN, CDR2 SYGVQD (reference sequence). The CDR3 consists of 15 residues. The V segment lost 2 bases and the J segment 2 bases; nucleotides outside the gene matches: 5. The CDR3 is CASSERGTGPYEQYF. CDR3 nucleotides: TGCGCCAGCAGTGAGAGGGGGACAGGCCCCTACGAGCAGTACTTC.

The chain uses TRBV18 and TRBJ1-2; D perhaps matches TRBD1 (5 bases). This CDR3 has 14 amino acids. Germline CDR1 and CDR2: KGHSH and LQKENI. With 4 bases removed from V and 7 bases from J, the gap between germline ends came to 16 bases. The CDR3 region has the DNA TGTGCCAGCTCACTTCCCGGACATTTTGGTGGCTACACCTTC. Translating gives CASSLPGHFGGYTF.

V is TRBV11-2 and J is TRBJ1-4, with 7 nucleotides matching TRBD1. V shed 6 bases, J shed 6 bases, and the junction held 7 bases outside the gene matches. The CDR3 contains 14 residues. Germline CDR1 is SGHAT and CDR2 is FQNNGV. The CDR3: CASSRQGSDEKLFF. The CDR3 nucleotides read TGTGCCAGCAGTAGACAGGGTTCGGATGAAAAACTGTTTTTT.

This clone was observed a handful of times. The chain is built from TRBV5-8 and TRBJ2-2; D is undetermined. The CDR3 is 13 amino acids. Germline V lookup: CDR1 SGHTS, CDR2 YDEGEE. V was trimmed by 3 bases and J by 4 bases, leaving 7 bases between them. CDR3 amino acids: CASSWPGTGELFF. The DNA of the CDR3 is TGTGCCAGCAGCTGGCCAGGCACCGGGGAGCTGTTTTTT.

The J gene is TRBJ2-3, the V gene TRBV9, with 7 bases fitting TRBD2. Trimming took 3 bases from V and 3 from J; bases not matched to a gene: 10. Germline V lookup: CDR1 SGDLS, CDR2 YYNGEE. The CDR3 contains 16 residues. CDR3 protein: CASSETAGVKTDTQYF. CDR3 nucleotide sequence: TGTGCCAGCAGCGAGACGGCGGGGGTGAAGACAGATACGCAGTATTTT.

The gene calls are TRBV29-1 and TRBJ2-5, with unresolved D. Trimming removed 7 bases at V and 2 bases at J, with 5 bases between. CDR1 is SQVTM, CDR2 ANQGSEA, per germline. This CDR3 contains 10 residues. The CDR3 DNA sequence: TGCAGCGGTAAACAAGAGACCCAGTACTTC. Protein product: CSGKQETQYF. The variable domain in full, completed from reference TRBV29-1 and TRBJ2-5, reads SAVISQKPSRDICQRGTSLTIQCQVDSQVTMMFWYRQQPGQSLTLIATANQGSEATYESGFVIDKFPISRPNLTFSTLTVSNMSPEDSSIYLCSGKQETQYFGPGTRLLVL.

The genes are TRBV29-1 and TRBJ1-1; D remains ambiguous. The CDR3 consists of 14 residues. Trimming removed 3 bases at V and 1 base at J, with 12 bases between. The germline V gene encodes CDR1 SQVTM and CDR2 ANQGSEA. CDR3 coding DNA: TGCAGCGTTGACCTCTTCCCCCGGAACACTGAAGCTTTCTTT. Its protein product is CSVDLFPRNTEAFF.

This rearrangement joins TRBV6-6 to TRBJ1-1; D unclear. Trimming stripped 3 bases from V and 1 base from J, with 12 bases between. This CDR3 is 15 amino acids long. Germline V CDR1 and CDR2: MNHNY, SVGAGI (reference sequence). The CDR3 DNA reads as TGTGCCAGCAGTTATTCGTTTAGAGGGAACACTGAAGCTTTCTTT. It is translated as CASSYSFRGNTEAFF.

Worth noting for this clone: Within the sample, other DNA sequences also encode this same CDR3. The chain combines TRBV30 with TRBJ1-1; no clear D gene. CDR3 length: 11 residues. Germline lookup yields CDR1 GTSNPN and CDR2 SVGIG (reference sequence). Trimming stripped 1 base from V and 3 bases from J, with 3 bases between. In DNA, the CDR3 is TGTGCCTGGAGTGCTTACACTGAAGCTTTCTTT. Protein: CAWSAYTEAFF.